The subject of this entry is one T cell receptor beta chain. Antigen unknown. Germline values: CDR1 SGHVS, CDR2 FQNEAQ. V shed 1 base and J shed 5 bases, with 2 bases lying between them. The CDR3 has 12 residues. Exclusion followed for patients with uncontrolled infection, other autoimmune disease, pregnancy or lactation. The authors took PBMCs from roughly 9.5 ml fresh peripheral blood. The data are from a study of T cells in Graves' hyperthyroidism and ophthalmopathy. General study points: Most clonotypes that expanded in the thyroid above 0.001 also showed up in blood.

RNA transcripts were the template for amplifying TCR beta CDR3 regions. With the HTBI primer set, the TCR CDR3 went through a first round of RT-PCR. TCRdb ran MiXCR on the multiplex PCR reads and lists one entry per CDR3 protein. The sample yields roughly 130,000 distinct CDR3 sequences, about 20% seen once. The TCR comes from a woman aged 45-65 years with Graves' hyperthyroidism that later progressed to Graves' ophthalmopathy. Sequenced: blood. V gene TRBV7-8 combines with J gene TRBJ2-2; no reliable D call. The CDR3 DNA follows: TGTGCCAGCAGCTTAGTAACCGGGGAGCTGTTTTTT. Its protein is CASSLVTGELFF.